This passage covers 20 T cell receptor beta chains from one sample sequenced in a study of control samples from healthy donors and cancer patients. Profiled with immunoSEQ multiplex PCR; TCRdb holds only in-frame clones, not every one. This table holds about 140,000 clones, around 94% found once. The sequenced sample was blood. The origin of the receptors is a middle-aged man in good health.

The J gene is TRBJ2-2, the V gene TRBV7-9; D gene ambiguous. V lost 2 bases to trimming and J lost 1 base, with 5 bases between them. The germline V gene encodes CDR1 SEHNR and CDR2 FQNEAQ (reference sequence). The CDR3 runs to 14 residues. This CDR3 is CASSLIRNTGELFF. CDR3 DNA sequence: TGTGCCAGCAGCTTAATCAGGAACACCGGGGAGCTGTTTTTT.

The chain joins TRBV24-1 to TRBJ2-2; perhaps TRBD2 as D (5 bases). The ends were cut back, 2 bases at V and 4 bases at J, with 10 bases in the middle. Looked up from germline, CDR1 is KGHDR and CDR2 is SFDVKD. This CDR3 is built from 15 residues. CDR3 in amino acids: CATSDSWGVTGELFF. The CDR3, as DNA: TGTGCCACCAGTGATTCGTGGGGAGTCACCGGGGAGCTGTTTTTT.

The chain couples TRBV7-9 to TRBJ1-2; maybe TRBD1 (6 bases). Per the germline V gene, CDR1 is SEHNR and CDR2 is FQNEAQ (reference sequence). The CDR3 has 15 amino acids. The ends were cut back, 4 bases at V and 11 bases at J, with 23 bases in the middle. CDR3: CASSSEPRDIASYTF. The CDR3 DNA reads as TGTGCCAGCAGCTCAGAACCCCGGGACATAGCTTCATACACCTTC. The variable domain in full, completed from reference TRBV7-9 and TRBJ1-2, reads DTGVSQNPRHKITKRGQNVTFRCDPISEHNRLYWYRQTLGQGPEFLTYFQNEAQLEKSRLLSDRFSAERPKGSFSTLEIQRTEQGDSAMYLCASSSEPRDIASYTFGSGTRLTVV.

The V call is TRBV6-5, the J call TRBJ2-2; D is possibly TRBD1 (6 bases). The CDR3 sequence is 15 residues long. Per the germline V gene, CDR1 is MNHEY and CDR2 is SVGAGI. V was trimmed by 7 bases and J by 0 bases, leaving 12 bases between them. The CDR3 DNA is TGTGCCAGCAAAGACAGGAGAACGAACACCGGGGAGCTGTTTTTT. It codes for CASKDRRTNTGELFF.

The V gene is TRBV7-3, the J gene TRBJ2-3, with 10 bases aligning to TRBD2. CDR3 length: 16 amino acids. The germline V gene encodes CDR1 SGHTA and CDR2 FQGTGA. J was trimmed by 0 bases and V by 5 bases; bases with no gene match: 5. The CDR3 DNA reads as TGTGCCAGCAGCCGAGGACTAGCGGCAAGCACAGATACGCAGTATTTT. Encoded protein: CASSRGLAASTDTQYF. Filled out from reference TRBV7-3 and TRBJ2-3, the complete variable domain reads GAGVSQTPSNKVTEKGKYVELRCDPISGHTALYWYRQSLGQGPEFLIYFQGTGAADDSGLPNDRFFAVRPEGSVSTLKIQRTERGDSAVYLCASSRGLAASTDTQYFGPGTRLTVL.

This chain connects TRBV4-3 to TRBJ2-1; D might be TRBD1 (6 bases). The CDR3 extends over 16 amino acids. The germline V gene has CDR1 LGHNA and CDR2 YSLEER. V lost 3 bases and J 5 bases, leaving 17 bases between the germline ends. The CDR3 is CASSQDWGLLDNEQFF. CDR3 in DNA: TGCGCCAGCAGCCAGGATTGGGGGCTACTCGACAATGAGCAGTTCTTC.

The V call is TRBV2, the J call TRBJ2-1; no reliable D call. CDR3 size: 15 residues. The V end was cut by 1 base, the J end by 7 bases, with 14 bases between. Germline assignment: CDR1 SNHLY and CDR2 FYNNEI. DNA of the CDR3: TGTGCCAGCAGTGAAGATCCTAACTTTTCGAATGAGCAGTTCTTC. It translates to CASSEDPNFSNEQFF.

The chain uses TRBV11-2 and TRBJ2-3, with 9 bases fitting TRBD2. V gave up 2 bases and J gave up 6 bases; unmatched junction bases: 12. This CDR3 region has 17 residues. The germline V gene has CDR1 SGHAT and CDR2 FQNNGV. Written as DNA, the CDR3 is TGTGCCAGCAGCTTAACCCGAGACCTGCGGGGGGGGGATACGCAGTATTTT. Its protein product is CASSLTRDLRGGDTQYF.

CDR3 region: CASSRDRLGGQETQYF. CDR3 DNA: TGTGCCAGCAGTCGAGACCGACTAGGGGGCCAAGAGACCCAGTACTTC. This chain connects TRBV7-6 to TRBJ2-5; D may be TRBD1 or TRBD2 (6 bases each). The germline V gene encodes CDR1 SGHVS and CDR2 FNYEAQ. V lost 6 bases and J lost 1, with 18 bases in between. This CDR3 has 16 amino acids.

The V and J genes are TRBV20-1 and TRBJ1-1, with D possibly being TRBD1 (5 bases). The length of the CDR3 is 11 residues. Germline V gene data show CDR1 as DFQATT and CDR2 as SNEGSKA (reference sequence). Deletions cut 7 bases from V and 0 bases from J, with 6 bases between. The CDR3 DNA reads TGCAGTGAGGGGTTGAACACTGAAGCTTTCTTT. It yields the protein CSEGLNTEAFF.

J is TRBJ1-2 and V is TRBV30; possible D gene TRBD1, 5 bases. The germline V gene encodes CDR1 GTSNPN and CDR2 SVGIG (reference sequence). The CDR3 spans 14 residues. V was trimmed by 3 bases and J by 7 bases, leaving 18 bases between them. DNA of the CDR3: TGTGCCTGGAGCGTTTCGGGGCAGGGTGCTGGCTACACCTTC. Protein: CAWSVSGQGAGYTF.

The gene calls are TRBV10-2 and TRBJ2-7, with D perhaps matching TRBD1 (5 bases). CDR1 is WSHSY, CDR2 SAAADI, per germline. V was pared by 2 bases and J by 6 bases, with 5 bases between. The length of the CDR3 is 11 residues. CDR3 sequence reads: CASSEGAEQYF. In nucleotides, the CDR3 is TGCGCCAGCAGTGAGGGGGCCGAGCAGTACTTC.

The chain joins TRBV28 to TRBJ2-1, with D possibly being TRBD2 (5 bases). V was clipped by 6 bases and J by 0 bases, with 12 bases between them. The CDR3 covers 15 residues. Looked up from germline, CDR1 is MDHEN and CDR2 is SYDVKM. This chain's CDR3 is CASSLSGSSYNEQFF. CDR3 DNA: TGTGCCAGCAGCTTAAGCGGAAGCTCCTACAATGAGCAGTTCTTC. The variable domain in full, with the rest retrieved from reference TRBV28 and TRBJ2-1, is DVKVTQSSRYLVKRTGEKVFLECVQDMDHENMFWYRQDPGLGLRLIYFSYDVKMKEKGDIPEGYSVSREKKERFSLILESASTNQTSMYLCASSLSGSSYNEQFFGPGTRLTVL.

V usage is TRBV6-5 and J usage is TRBJ2-2; the D gene is possibly TRBD2 (6 bases). The CDR3 consists of 14 residues. CDR1 and CDR2 (germline): MNHEY, SVGAGI. V lost 8 bases and J lost 6, with 16 bases in between. CDR3 coding DNA: TGTGCCAGCGAGCCACCCGGGAGCTCCGGGGAGCTGTTTTTT. This sequence encodes CASEPPGSSGELFF.

The chain recombines TRBV5-1 with TRBJ2-2, with D unresolved. In germline, CDR1 is SGHRS, CDR2 YFSETQ. With 2 bases removed from V and 6 bases from J, the gap between germline ends came to 5 bases. The CDR3 consists of 12 residues. The chain's CDR3 is CASSFNSGELFF. The CDR3 DNA follows: TGCGCCAGCAGCTTTAATTCCGGGGAGCTGTTTTTT.

The chain employs TRBV6-5 and TRBJ2-1, with D maybe TRBD2 (5 bases). Germline CDR1 and CDR2: MNHEY and SVGAGI. CDR3 length: 11 amino acids. The V end was cut by 6 bases, the J end by 13 bases, with 13 bases between. The CDR3 protein is CASRDSTVQFF. CDR3 coding DNA: TGTGCCAGCAGGGACTCTACTGTACAGTTCTTC.

V gene TRBV13 combines with J gene TRBJ2-1, with TRBD2 matching 8 bases. With V trimmed by 5 bases and J by 7 bases, 10 bases remained unmatched. This CDR3 is built from 15 residues. Germline-derived CDR1 and CDR2 are PRHDT and FYEKMQ (reference sequence). This chain's CDR3 is CASSPSGGSGNEQFF. DNA of the CDR3: TGTGCCAGCAGCCCAAGCGGGGGATCGGGGAATGAGCAGTTCTTC.

J is TRBJ1-1 and V is TRBV7-9; 9 bases line up with TRBD1. Trimming cost V 5 bases and J 5 bases; bases outside gene matches: 18. The CDR3 is 18 residues long. The V gene's germline CDR1 is SEHNR and CDR2 FQNEAQ (reference sequence). In DNA form, the CDR3 reads TGTGCCAGCAGCCCTCGGTTGGGTGGGACAGGGCGGAGGACTGAAGCTTTCTTT. It codes for CASSPRLGGTGRRTEAFF.

The V call is TRBV21-1, the J call TRBJ2-4; TRBD2, the table's D call, was not compared with the DNA. TRBV21-1 is tagged as a pseudogene. The CDR3 totals 21 residues. The CDR3 is CASSKKGEPGLADLAKNIQYF. Here the CDR3 DNA reads TGTGCCAGCAGCAAAAAAGGGGAACCGGGACTAGCGGACCTAGCCAAAAACATTCAGTACTTC.

This clone was counted a few times. The gene calls are TRBV25-1 and TRBJ1-3; no definite D call. Germline CDR1 and CDR2: MGHDK and SYGVNS. The V end was cut by 4 bases, the J end by 0 bases, with 10 bases between. The CDR3 loop spans 15 amino acids. The CDR3 loop reads CASSVPISSGNTIYF. Here the CDR3 DNA reads TGTGCCAGCAGTGTCCCAATTTCCTCTGGAAACACCATATATTTT.